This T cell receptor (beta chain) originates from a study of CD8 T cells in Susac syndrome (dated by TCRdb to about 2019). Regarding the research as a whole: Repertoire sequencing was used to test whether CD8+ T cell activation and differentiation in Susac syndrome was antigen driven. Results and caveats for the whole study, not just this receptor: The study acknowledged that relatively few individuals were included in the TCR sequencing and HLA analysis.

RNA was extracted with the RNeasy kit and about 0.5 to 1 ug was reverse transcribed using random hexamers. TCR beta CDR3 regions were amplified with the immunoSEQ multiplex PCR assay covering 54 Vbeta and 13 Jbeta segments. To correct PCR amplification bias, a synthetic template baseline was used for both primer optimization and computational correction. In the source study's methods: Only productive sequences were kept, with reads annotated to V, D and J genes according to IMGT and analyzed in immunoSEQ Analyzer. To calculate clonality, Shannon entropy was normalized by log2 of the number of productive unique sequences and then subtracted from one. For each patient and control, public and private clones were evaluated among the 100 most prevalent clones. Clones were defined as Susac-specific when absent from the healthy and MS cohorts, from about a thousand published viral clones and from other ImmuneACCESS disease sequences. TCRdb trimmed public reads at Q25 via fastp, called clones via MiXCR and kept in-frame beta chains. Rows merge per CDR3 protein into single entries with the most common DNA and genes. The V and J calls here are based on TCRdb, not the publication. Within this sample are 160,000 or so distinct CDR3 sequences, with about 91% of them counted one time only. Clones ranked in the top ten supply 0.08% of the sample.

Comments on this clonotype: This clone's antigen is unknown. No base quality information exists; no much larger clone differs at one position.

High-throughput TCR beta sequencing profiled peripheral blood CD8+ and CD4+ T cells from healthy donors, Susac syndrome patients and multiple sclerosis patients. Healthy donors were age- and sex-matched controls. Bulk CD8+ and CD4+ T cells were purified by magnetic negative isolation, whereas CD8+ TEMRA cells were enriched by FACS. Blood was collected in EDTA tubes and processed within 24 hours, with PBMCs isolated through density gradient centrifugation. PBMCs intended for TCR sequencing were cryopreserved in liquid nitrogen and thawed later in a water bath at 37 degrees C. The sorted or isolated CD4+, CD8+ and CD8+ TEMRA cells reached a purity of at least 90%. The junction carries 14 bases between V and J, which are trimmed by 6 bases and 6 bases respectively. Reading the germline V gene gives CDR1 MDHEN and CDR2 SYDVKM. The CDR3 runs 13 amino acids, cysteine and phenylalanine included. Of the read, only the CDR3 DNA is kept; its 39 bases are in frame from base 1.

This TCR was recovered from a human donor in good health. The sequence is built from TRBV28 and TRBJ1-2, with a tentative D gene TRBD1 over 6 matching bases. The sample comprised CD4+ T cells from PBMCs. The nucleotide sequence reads TGTGCCAGCAGGTTACAGGGTTCTAATGGCTACACCTTC. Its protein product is CASRLQGSNGYTF.